This T cell receptor beta chain was retrieved from a study of cytomegalovirus exposure and HLA in healthy donors. Study-level points and caveats: The authors later linked a missense DCLRE1C variant to TCR beta V- and J-gene trimming. Most TCR beta V segments were productive about 90% or about 30% of the time in an earlier analysis.

It was healthy bone marrow donors who served as donors. This PCR relied on a set of 60 Vbeta primers and 13 Jbeta primers. The authors' processing: A later analysis tallied roughly 77 million unique TCR beta chains, around 11 million of them shared. Profiling relied on immunoSEQ multiplex PCR, and the TCRdb table lists in-frame clones only, not all of them. V, J and clone size were drawn from that table, and D and trimming were deduced from the DNA. The sample contains about 120,000 clones, less than 10% of which appear only once. On this clone itself: Antigen: not known.

The CDR3 extends over 14 amino acids. Germline CDR1 reads GTSNPN; CDR2 reads SVGIG (reference sequence). The junction had 14 bases not matched to a gene; V was cut back by 5 bases and J by 9 bases. The TCR sequence derives from a woman in her thirties or forties in good health and CMV-seropositive. Sequencing was carried out using PBMCs. This chain uses TRBV30 with TRBJ1-2, with 8 bases fitting TRBD1. CDR3: CAWQPRRTGSRYTF. CDR3 in DNA: TGTGCCTGGCAACCCCGGCGGACAGGGTCGCGCTACACCTTC. Full variable domain (outside the CDR3, taken from reference TRBV30 and TRBJ1-2): SQTIHQWPATLVQPVGSPLSLECTVEGTSNPNLYWYRQAAGRGLQLLFYSVGIGQISSEVPQNLSASRPQDRQFILSSKKLLLSDSGFYLCAWQPRRTGSRYTFGSGTRLTVV.